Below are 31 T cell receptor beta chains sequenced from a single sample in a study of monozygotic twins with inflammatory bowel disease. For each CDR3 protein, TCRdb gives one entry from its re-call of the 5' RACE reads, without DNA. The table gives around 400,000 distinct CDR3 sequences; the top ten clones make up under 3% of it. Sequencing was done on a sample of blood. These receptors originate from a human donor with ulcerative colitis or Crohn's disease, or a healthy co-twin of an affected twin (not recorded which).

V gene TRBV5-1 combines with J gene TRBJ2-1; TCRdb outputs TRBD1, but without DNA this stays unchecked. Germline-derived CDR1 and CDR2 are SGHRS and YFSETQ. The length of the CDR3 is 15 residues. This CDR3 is CASSSGQGMNDEQFF.

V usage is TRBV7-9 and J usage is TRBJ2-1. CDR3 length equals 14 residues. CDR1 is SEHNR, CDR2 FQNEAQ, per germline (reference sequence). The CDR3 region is CASTLQSRWDEQFF.

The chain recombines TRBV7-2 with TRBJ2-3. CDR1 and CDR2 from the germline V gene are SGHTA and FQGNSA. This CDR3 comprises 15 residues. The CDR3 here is CASGLRLAASDTQYF.

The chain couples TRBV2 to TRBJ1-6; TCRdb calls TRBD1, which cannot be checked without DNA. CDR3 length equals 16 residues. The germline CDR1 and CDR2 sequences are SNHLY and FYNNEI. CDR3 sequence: CASGDRGKTYNSPLHF.

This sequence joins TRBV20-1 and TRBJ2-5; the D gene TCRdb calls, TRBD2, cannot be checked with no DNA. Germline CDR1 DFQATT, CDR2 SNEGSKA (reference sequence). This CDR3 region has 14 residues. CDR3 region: CSASLAGVAGTQYF.

The CDR3 loop reads CASQGGEADTQYF. The gene calls are TRBV6-1 and TRBJ2-3; the TCRdb D gene call, TRBD1, has no DNA to confirm it. This CDR3 contains 13 residues. The germline gives CDR1 MNHNS, CDR2 SASEGT.

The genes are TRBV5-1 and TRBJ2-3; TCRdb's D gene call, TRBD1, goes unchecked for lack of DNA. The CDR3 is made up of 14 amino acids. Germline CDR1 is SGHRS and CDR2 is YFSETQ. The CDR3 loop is CASSLIPGTDTQYF.

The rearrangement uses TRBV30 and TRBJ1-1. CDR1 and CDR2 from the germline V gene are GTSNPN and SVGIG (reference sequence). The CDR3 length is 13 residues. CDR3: CAWGPWGTTEAFF.

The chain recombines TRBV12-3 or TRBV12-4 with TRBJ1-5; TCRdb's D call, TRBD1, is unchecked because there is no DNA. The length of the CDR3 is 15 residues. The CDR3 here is CASRTSDRANQPQHF.

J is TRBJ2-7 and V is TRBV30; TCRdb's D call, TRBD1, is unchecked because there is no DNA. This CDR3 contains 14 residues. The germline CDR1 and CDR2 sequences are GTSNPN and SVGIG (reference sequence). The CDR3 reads CAWTWGQGEHEQYF.

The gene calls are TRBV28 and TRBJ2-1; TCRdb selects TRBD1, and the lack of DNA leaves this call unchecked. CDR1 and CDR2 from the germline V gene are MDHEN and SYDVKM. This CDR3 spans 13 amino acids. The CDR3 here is CASSTRQGNEQFF.

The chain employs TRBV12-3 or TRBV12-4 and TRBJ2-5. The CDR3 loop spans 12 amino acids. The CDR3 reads CASSLAHGTQYF.

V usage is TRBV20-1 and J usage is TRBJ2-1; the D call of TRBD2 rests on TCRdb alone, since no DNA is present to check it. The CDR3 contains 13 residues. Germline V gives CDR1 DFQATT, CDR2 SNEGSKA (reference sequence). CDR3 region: CSASREVVNEQFF.

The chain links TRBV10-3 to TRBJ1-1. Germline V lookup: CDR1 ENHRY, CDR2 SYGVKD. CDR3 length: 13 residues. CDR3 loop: CAISVTTNTEAFF.

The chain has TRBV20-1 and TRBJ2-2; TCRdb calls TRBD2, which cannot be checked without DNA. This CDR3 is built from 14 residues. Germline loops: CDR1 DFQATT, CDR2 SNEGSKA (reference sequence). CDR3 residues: CSARLAGIAGELFF.

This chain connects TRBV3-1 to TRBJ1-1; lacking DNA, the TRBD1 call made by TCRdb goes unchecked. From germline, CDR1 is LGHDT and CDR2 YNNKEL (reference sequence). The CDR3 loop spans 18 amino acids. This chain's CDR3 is CASSQVSVWTEKNTEAFF.

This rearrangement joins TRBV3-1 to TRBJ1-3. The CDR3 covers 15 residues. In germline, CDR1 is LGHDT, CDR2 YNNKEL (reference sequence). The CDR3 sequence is CASSPRGGSGNTIYF.

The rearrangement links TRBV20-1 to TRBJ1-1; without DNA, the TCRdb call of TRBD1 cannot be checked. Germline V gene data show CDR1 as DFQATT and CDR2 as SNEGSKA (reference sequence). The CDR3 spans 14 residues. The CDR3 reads CSAPHPTGNTEAFF.

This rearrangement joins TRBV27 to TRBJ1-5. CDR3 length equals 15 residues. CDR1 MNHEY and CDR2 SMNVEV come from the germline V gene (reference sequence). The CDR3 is CASSPSSGGRQPQHF.

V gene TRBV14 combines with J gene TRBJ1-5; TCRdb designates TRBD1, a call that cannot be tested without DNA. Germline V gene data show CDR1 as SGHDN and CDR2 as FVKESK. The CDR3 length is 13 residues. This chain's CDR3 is CASSQGQYQPQHF.

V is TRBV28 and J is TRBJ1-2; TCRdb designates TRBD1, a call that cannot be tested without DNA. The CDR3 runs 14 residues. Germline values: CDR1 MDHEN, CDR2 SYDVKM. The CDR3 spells CASTIGTGVNGYTF.

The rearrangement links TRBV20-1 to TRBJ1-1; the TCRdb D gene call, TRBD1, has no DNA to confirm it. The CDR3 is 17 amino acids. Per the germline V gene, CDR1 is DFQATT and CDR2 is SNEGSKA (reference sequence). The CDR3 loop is CSAQTFPGGVHYTEAFF.

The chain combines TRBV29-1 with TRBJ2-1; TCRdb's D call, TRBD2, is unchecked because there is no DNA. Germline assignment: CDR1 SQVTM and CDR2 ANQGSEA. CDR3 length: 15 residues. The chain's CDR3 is CSVDYGAGVGLKQFF.

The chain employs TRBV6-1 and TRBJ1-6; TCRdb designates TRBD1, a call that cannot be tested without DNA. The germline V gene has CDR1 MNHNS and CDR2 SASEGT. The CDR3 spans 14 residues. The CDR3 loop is CASSERTDNSPLHF.

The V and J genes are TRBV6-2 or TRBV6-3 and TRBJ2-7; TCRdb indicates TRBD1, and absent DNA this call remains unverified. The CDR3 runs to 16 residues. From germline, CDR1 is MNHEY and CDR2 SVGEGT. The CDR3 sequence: CASSDPGQGVPYEQYF.

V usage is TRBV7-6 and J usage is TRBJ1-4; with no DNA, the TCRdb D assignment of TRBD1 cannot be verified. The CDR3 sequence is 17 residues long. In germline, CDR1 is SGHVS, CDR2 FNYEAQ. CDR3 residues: CASSLRQGIATNEKLFF.

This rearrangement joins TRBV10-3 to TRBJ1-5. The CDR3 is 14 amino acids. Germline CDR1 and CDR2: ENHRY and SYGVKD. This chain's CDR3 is CAISESQVGQPQHF.

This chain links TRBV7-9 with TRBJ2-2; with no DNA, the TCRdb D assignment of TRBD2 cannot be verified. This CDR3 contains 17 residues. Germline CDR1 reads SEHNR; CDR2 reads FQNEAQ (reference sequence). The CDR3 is CASSSGLAGGLTGELFF.

CDR3 protein: CASKRGGVGELFF. J is TRBJ2-2 and V is TRBV2; the TCRdb call, TRBD2, lacks DNA for checking. CDR1 is SNHLY, CDR2 FYNNEI, per germline. The CDR3 sequence is 13 residues long. The full variable domain, rest sourced from reference TRBV2 and TRBJ2-2, is EPEVTQTPSHQVTQMGQEVILRCVPISNHLYFYWYRQILGQKVEFLVSFYNNEISEKSEIFDDQFSVERPDGSNFTLKIRSTKLEDSAMYFCASKRGGVGELFFGEGSRLTVL.

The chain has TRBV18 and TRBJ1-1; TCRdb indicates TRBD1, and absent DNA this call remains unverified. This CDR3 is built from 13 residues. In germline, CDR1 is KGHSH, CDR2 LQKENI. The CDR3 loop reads CASSPEGATEAFF. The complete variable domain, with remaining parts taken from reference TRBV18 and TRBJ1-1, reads NAGVMQNPRHLVRRRGQEARLRCSPMKGHSHVYWYRQLPEEGLKFMVYLQKENIIDESGMPKERFSAEFPKEGPSILRIQQVVRGDSAAYFCASSPEGATEAFFGQGTRLTVV.

CDR3 protein: CASGYPRADEQFF. The V gene is TRBV6-1, the J gene TRBJ2-1; TCRdb lists TRBD1, though no DNA is available to test this call. This CDR3 comprises 13 residues. CDR1 is MNHNS, CDR2 SASEGT, per germline.